This TCR beta chain is from a study of OX40 agonist ivuxolimab in advanced cancers. Study as a whole: The mean age was approximately 60 years, ranging from 23 to 79, with 65% to 85% of participants male. Study-wide points: Among the nonresponders, some also had low normalized T-cell clonal expansion.

Assay used: immunoSEQ multiplex PCR; TCRdb lists only in-frame clones, some missing. The sample holds tens of thousands of clones, roughly 80% seen once. Notes on this clone: The target antigen is unknown.

Trimming left V 3 bases short and J 6 bases short, with 21 bases between. Per germline, CDR1 LGHNA and CDR2 YNFKEQ. The CDR3 is 16 amino acids. J is TRBJ2-7 and V is TRBV4-2; D may match TRBD1 or TRBD2 (5 bases each). The material was CD4+ or CD8+ T cells sorted from blood, obtained in a trial of the OX40 agonist ivuxolimab. The TCR originated in an adult with an advanced solid tumor such as melanoma, head and neck, liver or kidney cancer. CDR3 region: CASSQDSGTSPSEQYF. CDR3 nucleotide sequence: TGTGCCAGCAGCCAGGATTCGGGGACCTCGCCCTCCGAGCAGTACTTC.